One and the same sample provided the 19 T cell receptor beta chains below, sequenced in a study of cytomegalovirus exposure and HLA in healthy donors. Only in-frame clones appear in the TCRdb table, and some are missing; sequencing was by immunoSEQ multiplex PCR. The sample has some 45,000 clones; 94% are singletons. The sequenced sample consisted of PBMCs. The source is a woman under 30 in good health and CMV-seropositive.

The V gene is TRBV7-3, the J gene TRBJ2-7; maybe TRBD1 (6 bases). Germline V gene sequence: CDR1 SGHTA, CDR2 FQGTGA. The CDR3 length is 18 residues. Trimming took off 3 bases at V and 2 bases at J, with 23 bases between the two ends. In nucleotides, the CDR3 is TGTGCCAGCAGCTTCCTTCCAGCAGGGGAAAGGGTGACCTACGAGCAGTACTTC. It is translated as CASSFLPAGERVTYEQYF.

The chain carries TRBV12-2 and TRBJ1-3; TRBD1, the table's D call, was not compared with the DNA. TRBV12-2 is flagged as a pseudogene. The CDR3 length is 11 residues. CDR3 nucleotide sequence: TGTGCAAGTCCAGTCTGTAACACCATATATTTT. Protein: CASPVCNTIYF.

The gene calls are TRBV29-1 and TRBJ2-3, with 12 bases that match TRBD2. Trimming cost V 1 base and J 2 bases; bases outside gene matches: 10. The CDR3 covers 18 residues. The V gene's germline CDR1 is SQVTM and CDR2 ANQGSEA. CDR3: CSVEGLAGGGTLTDTQYF. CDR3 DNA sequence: TGCAGCGTTGAAGGTCTAGCGGGAGGGGGGACTCTCACAGATACGCAGTATTTT.

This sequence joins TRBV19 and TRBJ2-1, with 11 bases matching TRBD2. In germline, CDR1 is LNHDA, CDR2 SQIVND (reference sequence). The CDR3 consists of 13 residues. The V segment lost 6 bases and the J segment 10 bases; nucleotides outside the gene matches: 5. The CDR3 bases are TGTGCCAGTAGGACTAGCGGGACCTGGGAGCAGTTCTTC. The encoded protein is CASRTSGTWEQFF.

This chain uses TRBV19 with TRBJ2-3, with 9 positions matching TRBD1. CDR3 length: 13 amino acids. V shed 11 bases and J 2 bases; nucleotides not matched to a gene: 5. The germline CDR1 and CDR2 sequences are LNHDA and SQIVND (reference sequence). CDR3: CAVRDRDTDTQYF. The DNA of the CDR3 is TGTGCCGTACGGGACAGGGACACAGATACGCAGTATTTT.

The CDR3, as DNA: TGTGCCAGCAGCTTTTCCACGGGAGTTCTCTACGAGCAGTACTTC. Translating gives CASSFSTGVLYEQYF. The chain combines TRBV5-5 with TRBJ2-7, with a tentative D call TRBD2 (6 bases). Trimming pared 2 bases from V and 3 bases from J, leaving 15 bases between. The CDR3 extends over 15 amino acids. From germline, CDR1 is SGHKS and CDR2 YYEKEE (reference sequence).

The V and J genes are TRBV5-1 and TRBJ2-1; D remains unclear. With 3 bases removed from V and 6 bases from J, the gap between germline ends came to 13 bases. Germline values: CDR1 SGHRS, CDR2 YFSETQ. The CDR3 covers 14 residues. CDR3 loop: CASSSPDLVNEQFF. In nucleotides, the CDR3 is TGCGCCAGCAGCTCGCCAGATCTAGTCAATGAGCAGTTCTTC.

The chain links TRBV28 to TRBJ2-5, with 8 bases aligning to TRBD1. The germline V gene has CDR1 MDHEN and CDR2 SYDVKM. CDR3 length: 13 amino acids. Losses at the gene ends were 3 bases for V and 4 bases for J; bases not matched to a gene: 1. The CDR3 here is CASSFGQGETQYF. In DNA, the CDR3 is TGTGCCAGCAGTTTCGGACAGGGAGAGACCCAGTACTTC. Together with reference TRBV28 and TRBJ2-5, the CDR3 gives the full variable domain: DVKVTQSSRYLVKRTGEKVFLECVQDMDHENMFWYRQDPGLGLRLIYFSYDVKMKEKGDIPEGYSVSREKKERFSLILESASTNQTSMYLCASSFGQGETQYFGPGTRLLVL.

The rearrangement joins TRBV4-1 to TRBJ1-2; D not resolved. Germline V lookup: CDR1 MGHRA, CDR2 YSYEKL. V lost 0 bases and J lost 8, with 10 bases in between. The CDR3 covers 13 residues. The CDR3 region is CASSQDPGSGYTF. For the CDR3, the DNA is TGCGCCAGCAGCCAAGATCCGGGATCGGGCTACACCTTC.

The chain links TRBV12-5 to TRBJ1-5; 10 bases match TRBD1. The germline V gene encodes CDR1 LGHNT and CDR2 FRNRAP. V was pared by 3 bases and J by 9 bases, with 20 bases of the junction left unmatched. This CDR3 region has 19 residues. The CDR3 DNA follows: TGTGCTAGTGGTTTTCAAACTACTCCTGGCGACAGGGGGCTAGGGCCCCAGCATTTT. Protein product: CASGFQTTPGDRGLGPQHF.

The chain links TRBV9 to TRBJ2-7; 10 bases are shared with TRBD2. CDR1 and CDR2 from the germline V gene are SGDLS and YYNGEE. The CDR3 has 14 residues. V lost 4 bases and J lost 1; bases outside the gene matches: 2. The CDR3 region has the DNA TGTGCCAGCAGCTTGACTAGCGGGTCCTACGAGCAGTACTTC. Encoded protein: CASSLTSGSYEQYF.

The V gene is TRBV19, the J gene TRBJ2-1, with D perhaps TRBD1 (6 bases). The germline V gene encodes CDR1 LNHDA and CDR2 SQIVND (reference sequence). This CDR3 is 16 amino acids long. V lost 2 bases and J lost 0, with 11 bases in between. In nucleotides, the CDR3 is TGTGCCAGTAGTATACAGGGGACCCTCTCCTACAATGAGCAGTTCTTC. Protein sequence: CASSIQGTLSYNEQFF.

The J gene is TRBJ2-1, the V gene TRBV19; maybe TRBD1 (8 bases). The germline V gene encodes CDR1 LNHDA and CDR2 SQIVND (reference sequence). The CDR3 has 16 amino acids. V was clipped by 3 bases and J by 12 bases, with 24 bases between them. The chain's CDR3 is CASSIPGQGYGGRQFF. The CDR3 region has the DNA TGTGCCAGTAGTATCCCTGGACAGGGATACGGCGGGAGGCAGTTCTTC.

For the CDR3, the DNA is TGTGCCAGCAGGGTGGCTAGCGGGGGGGGTGAGCAGTTCTTC. It is translated as CASRVASGGGEQFF. The rearrangement joins TRBV2 to TRBJ2-1; 12 nucleotides agree with TRBD2. Germline V gene data show CDR1 as SNHLY and CDR2 as FYNNEI. Unmatched junction bases numbered 6, after V lost 6 bases and J lost 9 bases. The CDR3 contains 14 residues.

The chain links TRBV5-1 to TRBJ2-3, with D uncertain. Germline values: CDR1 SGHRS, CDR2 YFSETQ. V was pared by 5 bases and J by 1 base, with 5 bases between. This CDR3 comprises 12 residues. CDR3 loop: CASRSGTDTQYF. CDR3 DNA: TGCGCCAGCAGGAGCGGCACAGATACGCAGTATTTT.

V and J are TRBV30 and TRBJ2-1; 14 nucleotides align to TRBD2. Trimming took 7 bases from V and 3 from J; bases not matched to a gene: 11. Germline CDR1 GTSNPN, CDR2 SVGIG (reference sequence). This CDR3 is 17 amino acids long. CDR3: CASSQGLAGVGYNEQFF. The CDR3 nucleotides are TGTGCCTCCTCTCAGGGACTAGCGGGAGTGGGCTACAATGAGCAGTTCTTC.

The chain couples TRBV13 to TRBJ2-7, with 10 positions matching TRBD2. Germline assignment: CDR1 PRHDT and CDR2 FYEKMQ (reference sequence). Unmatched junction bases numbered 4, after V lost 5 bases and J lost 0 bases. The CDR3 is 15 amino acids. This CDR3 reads CASSDSGRSSYEQYF. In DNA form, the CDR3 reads TGTGCCAGCAGCGATAGCGGGAGGTCCTCCTACGAGCAGTACTTC.

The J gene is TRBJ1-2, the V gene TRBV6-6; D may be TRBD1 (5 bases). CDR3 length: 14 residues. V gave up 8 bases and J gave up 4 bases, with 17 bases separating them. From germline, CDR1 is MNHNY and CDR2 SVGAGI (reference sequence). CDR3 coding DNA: TGTGCCAGCCTCGACTGGCAGGGATCCTATGGCTACACCTTC. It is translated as CASLDWQGSYGYTF.

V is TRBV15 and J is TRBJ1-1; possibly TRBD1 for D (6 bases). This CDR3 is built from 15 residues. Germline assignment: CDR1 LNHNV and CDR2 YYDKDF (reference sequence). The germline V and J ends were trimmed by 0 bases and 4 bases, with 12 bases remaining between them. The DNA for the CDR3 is TGTGCCACCAGCAGAGATCGGGGGGCTGGCACTGAAGCTTTCTTT. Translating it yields CATSRDRGAGTEAFF.